This T cell receptor beta chain was recorded in a study of spatial heterogeneity in lung cancer. Background on the study: Detection consistently yielded more beta chains than alpha chains.

Indicated time point: sample taken at primary tumor resection. The sequenced material consisted of unsorted whole RNA from tumor, nontumor lung or frozen PBMC. Samples were donated by 72 untreated early-stage non-small cell lung cancer patients. TCRdb fed the 5' RACE reads into MiXCR, producing one record per CDR3 protein. The table includes 95,000 or so distinct CDR3 sequences, under 9% detected once. CDR3 length: 15 amino acids. CDR1 LGHDT and CDR2 YNNKEL come from the germline V gene (reference sequence). The V end lost 2 bases, the J end lost 3 bases, and 12 bases lay between the germline ends. The sample here was PBMCs, taken at surgery. This receptor was obtained from a male donor with early-stage non-small cell lung cancer. The chain is built from TRBV3-1 and TRBJ2-3; weak D call: TRBD1 (6 bases). The CDR3 coding sequence is TGTGCCAGCAGCCAAAGAGGGGGAGTTACAGATACGCAGTATTTT. It yields the protein CASSQRGGVTDTQYF.